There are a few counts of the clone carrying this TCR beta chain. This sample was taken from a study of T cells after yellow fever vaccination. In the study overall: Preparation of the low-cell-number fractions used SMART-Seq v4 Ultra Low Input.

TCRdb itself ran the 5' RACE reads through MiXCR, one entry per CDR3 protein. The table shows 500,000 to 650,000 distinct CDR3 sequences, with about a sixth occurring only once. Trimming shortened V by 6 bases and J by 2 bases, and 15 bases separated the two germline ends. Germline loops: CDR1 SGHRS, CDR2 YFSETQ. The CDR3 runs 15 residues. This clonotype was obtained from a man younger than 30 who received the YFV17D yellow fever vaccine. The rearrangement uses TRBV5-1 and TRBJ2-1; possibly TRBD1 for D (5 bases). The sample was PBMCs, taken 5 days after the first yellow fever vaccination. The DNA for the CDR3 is TGCGCCAGCACCTCTCCAGGGCGGACCTACAATGAGCAGTTCTTC. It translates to CASTSPGRTYNEQFF.